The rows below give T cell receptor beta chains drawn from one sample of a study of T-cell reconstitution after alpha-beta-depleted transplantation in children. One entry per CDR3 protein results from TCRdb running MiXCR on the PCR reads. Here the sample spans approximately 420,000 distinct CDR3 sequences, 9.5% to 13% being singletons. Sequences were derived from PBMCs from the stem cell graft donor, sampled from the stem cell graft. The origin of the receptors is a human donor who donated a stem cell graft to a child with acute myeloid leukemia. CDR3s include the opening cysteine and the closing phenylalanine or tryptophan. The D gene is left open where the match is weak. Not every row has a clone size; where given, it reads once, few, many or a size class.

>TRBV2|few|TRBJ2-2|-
TGTGCCAGCAGTGACAGTTCCAACACCGGGGAGCTGTTTTTT
CASSDSSNTGELFF
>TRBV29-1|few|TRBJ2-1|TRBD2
TGCAGCGTCGCCCCTCGACTAGCTGGTGAGCAGTTCTTC
CSVAPRLAGEQFF
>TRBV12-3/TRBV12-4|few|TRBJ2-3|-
TGTGCCAGCAGTTTATCCGGGGCCGATACGCAGTATTTT
CASSLSGADTQYF
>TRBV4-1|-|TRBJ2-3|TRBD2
TGCGCCAGCAGCGGACTAGCGGGGAACACAGATACGCAGTATTTT
CASSGLAGNTDTQYF
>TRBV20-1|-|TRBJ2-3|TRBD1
TGCAGTGCACCGGACAGGGAAACAGATACGCAGTATTTT
CSAPDRETDTQYF
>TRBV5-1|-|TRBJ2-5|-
TGCGCCAGCAGCCCGGGGCGTTTTCGGGAGACCCAGTACTTC
CASSPGRFRETQYF
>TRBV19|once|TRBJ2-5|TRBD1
TGTGCCACCGCGACAGGGGGCCTGATGGGGACCCAGTACTTC
CATATGGLMGTQYF
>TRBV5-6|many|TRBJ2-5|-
TGTGCCAGCAGCTTGTCAAGGGCAGGGTTCTACCAAGAGACCCAGTACTTC
CASSLSRAGFYQETQYF
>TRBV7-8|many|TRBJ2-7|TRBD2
TGTGCCAGCAGCCAAAAAATAAGTAGCGGGGTGTTTCACGAGCAGTACTTC
CASSQKISSGVFHEQYF
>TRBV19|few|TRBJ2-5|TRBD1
TGTGCCAGTAGTCCCCTGGGGACAGGGGGCGAGACCCAGTACTTC
CASSPLGTGGETQYF
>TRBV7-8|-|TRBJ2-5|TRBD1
TGTGCCAGCAGCTATGGAGGGTCAGGGGGCTGGGAGACCCAGTACTTC
CASSYGGSGGWETQYF
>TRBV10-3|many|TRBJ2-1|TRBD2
TGTGCCATCAGAATTCTAGCGGGTACCTACAATGAGCAGTTCTTC
CAIRILAGTYNEQFF
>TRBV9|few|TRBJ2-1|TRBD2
TGTGCCAGCAGCCCTTCACTAGCGGGGCAGTACAATGAGCAGTTCTTC
CASSPSLAGQYNEQFF
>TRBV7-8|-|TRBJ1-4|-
TGTGCCAGCAGGCAGTCGAGTAATGAAAAACTGTTTTTT
CASRQSSNEKLFF
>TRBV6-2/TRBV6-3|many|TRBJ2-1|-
TGTGCCAGCAGAGGTGGGTACGGGAGCTCCTACAATGAGCAGTTCTTC
CASRGGYGSSYNEQFF
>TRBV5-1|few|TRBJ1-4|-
TGCGCCAGCAGCTTGCAAGGGCTCGAGGAAAAACTGTTTTTT
CASSLQGLEEKLFF
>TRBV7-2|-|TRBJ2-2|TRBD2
TGTGCCAGCAGCTTCGCGGGAGGCGTCACCGGGGAGCTGTTTTTT
CASSFAGGVTGELFF
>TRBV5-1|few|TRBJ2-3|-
TGCGCCAGCAGCTTGGGGGATTGGTCGCAGTATTTT
CASSLGDWSQYF
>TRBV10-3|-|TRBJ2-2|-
TGTGCCATCAGTGAGTCTTCGGGGTCGAACACCGGGGAGCTGTTTTTT
CAISESSGSNTGELFF